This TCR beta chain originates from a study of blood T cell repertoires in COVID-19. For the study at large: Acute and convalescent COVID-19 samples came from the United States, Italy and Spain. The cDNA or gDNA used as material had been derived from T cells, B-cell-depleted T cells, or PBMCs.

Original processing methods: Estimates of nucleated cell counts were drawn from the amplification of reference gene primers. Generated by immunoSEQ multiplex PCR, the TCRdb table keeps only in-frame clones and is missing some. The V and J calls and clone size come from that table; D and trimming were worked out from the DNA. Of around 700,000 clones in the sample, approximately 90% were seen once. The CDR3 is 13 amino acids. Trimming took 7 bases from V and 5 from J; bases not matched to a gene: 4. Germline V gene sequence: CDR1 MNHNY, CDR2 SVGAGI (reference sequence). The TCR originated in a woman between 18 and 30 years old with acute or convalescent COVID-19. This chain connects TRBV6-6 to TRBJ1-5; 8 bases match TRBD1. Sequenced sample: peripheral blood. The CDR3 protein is CASTIQGDQPQHF. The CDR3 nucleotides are TGTGCCAGCACGATACAGGGGGATCAGCCCCAGCATTTT.